The rows below give T cell receptor beta chains drawn from one sample of a study of shared clonotypes between healthy human individuals. Using immunoSEQ multiplex PCR, the repertoire was profiled, and TCRdb retains in-frame clones only, with some absent. The sample lists some 300,000 clones, over 70% seen once, with about 10% in the top ten. Material: memory CD4+ T cells sorted from blood. The receptor set was obtained from a man aged 25-45 years in good health. CDR3s include the opening cysteine and the closing phenylalanine or tryptophan. Each record gives: CDR3 DNA, CDR3 protein, clone size, J gene, V gene, D gene, CDR3 length. A D gene is named only where the DNA matches it firmly. Clone size, where shown, is once, few, many, or a class for clones that have expanded.

DNA: TGTGCCAGCAGCTTGGACATTGTTGGTAACGAGCAGTACTTC
CDR3: CASSLDIVGNEQYF
size: NA
J: TRBJ2-7
V: TRBV5-6
D: NA
length: 14

DNA: TGTGCCAGCAGCTCGGCCGGGGGGGCACAAGAGACCCAGTACTTC
CDR3: CASSSAGGAQETQYF
size: NA
J: TRBJ2-5
V: TRBV5-4
D: TRBD2
length: 15

DNA: TGTGCCAGCGGAGGAAAAACGTGGGACAATGAGCAGTTCTTC
CDR3: CASGGKTWDNEQFF
size: once
J: TRBJ2-1
V: TRBV2
D: NA
length: 14

DNA: TGTGCCAGCAGCCTCATGGGGACAGGATATGGCTACACCTTC
CDR3: CASSLMGTGYGYTF
size: NA
J: TRBJ1-2
V: TRBV25-1
D: TRBD1
length: 14

DNA: TGTGCCAGCAGCTTAGGGGTTTGGCTTAGGGCTAGCGTGAAAGAGACCCAGTACTTC
CDR3: CASSLGVWLRASVKETQYF
size: NA
J: TRBJ2-5
V: TRBV7-2
D: NA
length: 19

DNA: TGTGCCAGCAGCTTGAGAGGCGGGACGGGTTGGACAGATACGCAGTATTTT
CDR3: CASSLRGGTGWTDTQYF
size: NA
J: TRBJ2-3
V: TRBV5-6
D: NA
length: 17

DNA: TGTGCCAGCAGTGAAGGGACGGGACAGAGCCACGAGCAGTACTTC
CDR3: CASSEGTGQSHEQYF
size: NA
J: TRBJ2-7
V: TRBV6-1
D: TRBD1
length: 15

DNA: TGTGCCAGCAGCTTAGAAGGGGCGACCTACAATGAGCAGTTCTTC
CDR3: CASSLEGATYNEQFF
size: many
J: TRBJ2-1
V: TRBV7-2
D: NA
length: 15

DNA: TGTGCCAGCAGCTCTACGGGACAGCAGTTCTTC
CDR3: CASSSTGQQFF
size: NA
J: TRBJ2-1
V: TRBV7-3
D: NA
length: 11

DNA: TGTGCCAGTAGTGCCGGCCCCGGGGCCAACGTCCTGACTTTC
CDR3: CASSAGPGANVLTF
size: NA
J: TRBJ2-6
V: TRBV19
D: NA
length: 14

DNA: TGTGCCAGCAGCGGCGCAGGGATGAATAGGCAGCCCCAGCATTTT
CDR3: CASSGAGMNRQPQHF
size: NA
J: TRBJ1-5
V: TRBV5-8
D: NA
length: 15

DNA: TGTGCCAGCAGCCGTAGCGCGACAGGGGCCTACGAGCAGTACTTC
CDR3: CASSRSATGAYEQYF
size: many
J: TRBJ2-7
V: TRBV7-6
D: TRBD1
length: 15

DNA: TGTGCCAGCAGTGAAGAGGGGGCTCCCGGGACGCCGTACGAGCAGTACTTC
CDR3: CASSEEGAPGTPYEQYF
size: NA
J: TRBJ2-7
V: TRBV6-1
D: TRBD1
length: 17

DNA: TGTGCCAGCCACGGGACAGGGATATCCTACGAGCAGTACTTC
CDR3: CASHGTGISYEQYF
size: NA
J: TRBJ2-7
V: TRBV5-6
D: TRBD1
length: 14

DNA: TGTGCCACCAGCAGAGGACAGGGGGCTATGAAGACCCAGTACTTC
CDR3: CATSRGQGAMKTQYF
size: NA
J: TRBJ2-5
V: TRBV15
D: TRBD1
length: 15

DNA: TGTGCCGCACAGGAGGCGGGGGGTATCTACGAGCAGTACTTC
CDR3: CAAQEAGGIYEQYF
size: NA
J: TRBJ2-7
V: TRBV6-6
D: TRBD2
length: 14

DNA: TGTGCCAGTAGTATTAGGGGTCCGGGGATACGGAACTCTGGGGCCAACGTCCTGACTTTC
CDR3: CASSIRGPGIRNSGANVLTF
size: NA
J: TRBJ2-6
V: TRBV19
D: NA
length: 20

DNA: TGTGCCAGCAGGGACAAGGGGGGCCACGAGCAGTACTTC
CDR3: CASRDKGGHEQYF
size: few
J: TRBJ2-7
V: TRBV28
D: NA
length: 13

DNA: TGTGCCAGCAGTTCACCCGACATAAGCAAAAAACTGTTTTTT
CDR3: CASSSPDISKKLFF
size: NA
J: TRBJ1-4
V: TRBV27
D: NA
length: 14

DNA: TGTGCCAGCAGTGTTCCCGGTCGACTTGGGGGCTACACCTTC
CDR3: CASSVPGRLGGYTF
size: NA
J: TRBJ1-2
V: TRBV25-1
D: NA
length: 14

DNA: TGTGCCAGCAGCTTAGTACCGACAGAGGAAGCTTTCTTT
CDR3: CASSLVPTEEAFF
size: few
J: TRBJ1-1
V: TRBV7-6
D: NA
length: 13

DNA: TGTGCCAGCTCACCAAATCCAGGGGCGCGTACCGGGGAGCTGTTTTTT
CDR3: CASSPNPGARTGELFF
size: NA
J: TRBJ2-2
V: TRBV18
D: NA
length: 16

DNA: TGTGCCAGCAGCTTAGCGCCGGGACGGAACTACGAGCAGTACTTC
CDR3: CASSLAPGRNYEQYF
size: NA
J: TRBJ2-7
V: TRBV5-5
D: NA
length: 15

DNA: TGTGCCAGTACCCCCTATGGGGGGTTCTACAATGAGCAGTTCTTC
CDR3: CASTPYGGFYNEQFF
size: NA
J: TRBJ2-1
V: TRBV19
D: NA
length: 15

DNA: TGTGCCAGCAGCTTGTCCCCGTCCGGGGGCAACAATGAGCAGTTCTTC
CDR3: CASSLSPSGGNNEQFF
size: once
J: TRBJ2-1
V: TRBV5-4
D: NA
length: 16

DNA: TGTGCCAGCAGCCAGACCGGGACAGCATACGAGCAGTACTTC
CDR3: CASSQTGTAYEQYF
size: NA
J: TRBJ2-7
V: TRBV5-4
D: TRBD1
length: 14

DNA: TGTGCCAGCAGCTTGGCGGACAGCGCCTTCTATGGCTACACCTTC
CDR3: CASSLADSAFYGYTF
size: NA
J: TRBJ1-2
V: TRBV5-6
D: NA
length: 15

DNA: TGTGCCAGCAGCATCACTAGCGGGAGGGCTAACTTC
CDR3: CASSITSGRANF
size: NA
J: TRBJ2-5
V: TRBV7-2
D: TRBD2
length: 12

DNA: TGTGCCAGCTCACCAGGCGTCCTAGCCGGGATACAAGAGACCCAGTACTTC
CDR3: CASSPGVLAGIQETQYF
size: many
J: TRBJ2-5
V: TRBV18
D: NA
length: 17

DNA: TGTGCCATCAGTGAGTCGATTGGCGGGGGAACTTTTGGAAACACCATATATTTT
CDR3: CAISESIGGGTFGNTIYF
size: NA
J: TRBJ1-3
V: TRBV10-3
D: NA
length: 18

DNA: TGTGCCAGCAGTGAACTTACAGGCCGATCCTCTGGAAACACCATATATTTT
CDR3: CASSELTGRSSGNTIYF
size: NA
J: TRBJ1-3
V: TRBV2
D: NA
length: 17